This is a list of T cell receptor beta chains from one sample in a study of shared clonotypes between healthy human individuals. Only in-frame clones appear in the TCRdb table, and some are missing; sequencing was by immunoSEQ multiplex PCR. Of a few million clones listed, over 90% are singletons. Source material: naive CD4+ T cells from PBMCs. These receptors all stem from a man between 18 and 29 years old in good health. Some clones in this sample may be carry-over from other donors' samples. Both conserved end residues are part of each CDR3. D genes are given only for firm matches. Size is omitted from some rows. Given values are once, few, many or a class for expanded clones.

clone_size d_call j_call v_call cdr3_aa cdr3_nt
- - TRBJ2-2 TRBV19 CASSIKGTGELFF TGTGCCAGTAGTATTAAGGGTACCGGGGAGCTGTTTTTT
- TRBD1 TRBJ2-1 TRBV6-5 CASSYRQGALNEQFF TGTGCCAGCAGTTACCGACAGGGGGCCTTGAATGAGCAGTTCTTC
- - TRBJ2-7 TRBV7-8 CASSLGGVTYEQYF TGTGCCAGCAGCTTAGGAGGGGTTACCTACGAGCAGTACTTC
- TRBD2 TRBJ2-5 TRBV5-1 CASSLAVASGSSETQYF TGCGCCAGCAGCTTGGCGGTGGCTAGCGGGAGTTCTGAGACCCAGTACTTC
- - TRBJ2-7 TRBV28 CASSLGGSYEQYF TGTGCCAGCAGTTTAGGAGGGTCCTACGAGCAGTACTTC
- - TRBJ2-4 TRBV6-1 CASSERLRSWGNIQYF TGTGCCAGCAGTGAAAGACTCCGTAGTTGGGGAAACATTCAGTACTTC
once - TRBJ2-7 TRBV18 CASSPGTQTYEQYF TGTGCCAGCTCACCAGGGACTCAGACCTACGAGCAGTACTTC
- - TRBJ2-1 TRBV7-8 CASSPRGGPDEQFF TGTGCCAGCAGCCCCAGAGGGGGGCCGGATGAGCAGTTCTTC
- - TRBJ2-1 TRBV29-1 CSVEGGLAPRYNEQFF TGCAGCGTTGAAGGTGGTTTAGCGCCGAGGTACAATGAGCAGTTCTTC
- TRBD1 TRBJ1-5 TRBV10-1 CASSESPGGKAMNQPQHF TGCGCCAGCAGTGAGTCGCCAGGGGGAAAGGCCATGAATCAGCCCCAGCATTTT
- - TRBJ1-3 TRBV9 CASSVGPISGNTIYF TGTGCCAGCAGCGTCGGTCCGATTTCTGGAAACACCATATATTTT
- TRBD2 TRBJ2-3 TRBV7-8 CASSSGLAITDTQYF TGTGCCAGCAGCTCCGGACTAGCTATAACAGATACGCAGTATTTT
- - TRBJ2-2 TRBV5-4 CASSSTSFTGELFF TGTGCCAGCAGTTCCACTAGCTTCACCGGGGAGCTGTTTTTT
- - TRBJ1-1 TRBV5-1 CASSFDRPNTEAFF TGCGCCAGCAGCTTTGACAGACCGAACACTGAAGCTTTCTTT
- - TRBJ1-1 TRBV5-6 CASSRRTYTEAFF TGTGCCAGCAGCCGACGGACCTACACTGAAGCTTTCTTT
- - TRBJ1-3 TRBV5-1 CASSLGHAASGNTIYF TGCGCCAGCAGCCTGGGACACGCCGCCTCTGGAAACACCATATATTTT
once TRBD2 TRBJ2-7 TRBV14 CASSVGTSGRLQYF TGTGCCAGCAGCGTCGGGACTAGCGGGAGGTTGCAGTACTTC
- - TRBJ2-2 TRBV28 CASSSRPRGYTGELFF TGTGCCAGCAGTTCCCGGCCAAGGGGGTACACCGGGGAGCTGTTTTTT
- TRBD2 TRBJ2-1 TRBV4-2 CASSPRGTSGRTWANEQFF TGTGCCAGCAGCCCTAGAGGGACTAGCGGGAGAACCTGGGCCAATGAGCAGTTCTTC
- TRBD1 TRBJ2-1 TRBV29-1 CSARTGTNEQFF TGCAGCGCTAGGACAGGGACGAATGAGCAGTTCTTC
- TRBD1 TRBJ1-4 TRBV5-6 CASSPRDRNNEKLFF TGTGCCAGCAGCCCCCGGGACAGGAATAATGAAAAACTGTTTTTT
- - TRBJ1-2 TRBV20-1 CSALKGPDYTF TGCAGTGCTCTCAAAGGGCCAGATTACACCTTC
- - TRBJ2-2 TRBV5-1 CASSLVGGGMNTGELFF TGCGCCAGCAGCTTGGTAGGAGGGGGAATGAACACCGGGGAGCTGTTTTTT
- TRBD1 TRBJ2-3 TRBV6-5 CASSSRDRTDTQYF TGTGCCAGCAGTTCCCGGGACAGGACAGATACGCAGTATTTT
- - TRBJ1-3 TRBV19 CASSMKAGNTIYF TGTGCCAGTAGTATGAAGGCTGGAAACACCATATATTTT
- TRBD1 TRBJ2-1 TRBV18 CASSAGTGGYNEQFF TGTGCCAGCTCAGCCGGGACAGGGGGCTACAATGAGCAGTTCTTC
once - TRBJ2-6 TRBV4-3 CASSQVQGQDSGANVLTF TGCGCCAGCAGCCAAGTACAGGGTCAAGACTCTGGGGCCAACGTCCTGACTTTC
- - TRBJ2-1 TRBV5-4 CASSLGALGLNEQFF TGTGCCAGCAGCTTGGGGGCGCTAGGGTTGAATGAGCAGTTCTTC
- - TRBJ2-1 TRBV7-3 CASSFRGGAYNEQFF TGTGCCAGCAGCTTTCGTGGGGGAGCCTACAATGAGCAGTTCTTC
- - TRBJ2-7 TRBV6-5 CASSTRQGRVQYF TGTGCCAGCAGTACGAGACAGGGGAGGGTGCAGTACTTC
- - TRBJ2-3 TRBV6-5 CASSYSPGVDTQYF TGTGCCAGCAGTTACTCCCCAGGTGTTGATACGCAGTATTTT
once TRBD2 TRBJ2-1 TRBV27 CASRRSGSSYNEQFF TGTGCCAGCAGACGTAGCGGGAGCTCCTACAATGAGCAGTTCTTC
- - TRBJ1-4 TRBV9 CASNPLDREVKGSYEKLFF TGTGCCAGCAACCCCCTGGACAGAGAAGTAAAGGGGTCGTATGAAAAACTGTTTTTT
- TRBD1 TRBJ1-3 TRBV28 CASSFGPRDRGSTSGNTIYF TGTGCCAGCAGTTTCGGCCCCAGGGACAGGGGTTCCACCTCTGGAAACACCATATATTTT
- - TRBJ1-2 TRBV30 CAWSLKRNYGYTF TGTGCCTGGAGCTTAAAAAGGAACTATGGCTACACCTTC
- TRBD2 TRBJ2-7 TRBV11-2 CASSSRTSGMPGSYEQYF TGTGCCAGCAGCTCCCGGACTAGCGGGATGCCCGGGTCCTACGAGCAGTACTTC
- TRBD2 TRBJ2-3 TRBV5-1 CASSQGLAGGTDTQYF TGCGCCAGCAGCCAGGGACTAGCGGGAGGAACAGATACGCAGTATTTT
- - TRBJ1-5 TRBV28 CASSFNPDQPQHF TGTGCCAGCAGTTTTAACCCGGATCAGCCCCAGCATTTT
few TRBD1 TRBJ1-2 TRBV5-4 CASSNQGEYNYGYTF TGTGCCAGCAGCAATCAGGGGGAGTATAACTATGGCTACACCTTC
- TRBD1 TRBJ2-1 TRBV11-1 CASRLLGGRSSYNEQFF TGTGCCAGCAGGCTACTAGGGGGCCGGAGCTCCTACAATGAGCAGTTCTTC
- - TRBJ2-7 TRBV6-5 CASSYSPGFPSEQYF TGTGCCAGCAGTTACTCACCAGGGTTCCCCTCCGAGCAGTACTTC
- TRBD1 TRBJ2-7 TRBV6-5 CASSLTGGGEQYF TGTGCCAGCAGTTTGACAGGGGGCGGAGAGCAGTACTTC
- - TRBJ2-7 TRBV6-5 CASSRVGLEQYF TGTGCCAGCAGCAGGGTTGGACTCGAGCAGTACTTC
- - TRBJ1-1 TRBV7-8 CASSHRGGNTEAFF TGTGCCAGCAGTCACCGAGGGGGAAACACTGAAGCTTTCTTT
- - TRBJ2-1 TRBV10-3 CAISTEAGSGSYNEQFF TGTGCCATCAGTACCGAGGCCGGGTCTGGTTCCTACAATGAGCAGTTCTTC
- - TRBJ2-5 TRBV6-1 CASSEFRHVLQETQYF TGTGCCAGCAGTGAATTCAGACATGTACTCCAAGAGACCCAGTACTTC
- - TRBJ2-7 TRBV25-1 CASSPHPGSYEQYF TGTGCCAGCAGTCCCCACCCAGGCTCCTACGAGCAGTACTTC
- TRBD1 TRBJ1-2 TRBV2 CASRGQANYGYTF TGTGCCAGCAGGGGACAGGCTAACTATGGCTACACCTTC
- - TRBJ2-1 TRBV5-1 CASGDKGSYNEQFF TGCGCCAGCGGGGATAAGGGGTCCTACAATGAGCAGTTCTTC
few - TRBJ2-7 TRBV5-1 CASSLSAGPNYEQYF TGCGCCAGCAGCTTAAGTGCGGGTCCGAACTACGAGCAGTACTTC
- TRBD1 TRBJ2-3 TRBV11-3 CASSYGTGRADTQYF TGTGCCAGCAGCTATGGGACAGGGAGGGCAGATACGCAGTATTTT
once TRBD1 TRBJ2-7 TRBV19 CASPGQDSPAETFCEQYF TGTGCCAGTCCGGGACAGGACAGCCCTGCCGAAACTTTTTGCGAGCAGTACTTC
- TRBD1 TRBJ2-7 TRBV28 CASSFGDRGHYEQYF TGTGCCAGCAGTTTCGGGGACAGGGGCCATTACGAGCAGTACTTC